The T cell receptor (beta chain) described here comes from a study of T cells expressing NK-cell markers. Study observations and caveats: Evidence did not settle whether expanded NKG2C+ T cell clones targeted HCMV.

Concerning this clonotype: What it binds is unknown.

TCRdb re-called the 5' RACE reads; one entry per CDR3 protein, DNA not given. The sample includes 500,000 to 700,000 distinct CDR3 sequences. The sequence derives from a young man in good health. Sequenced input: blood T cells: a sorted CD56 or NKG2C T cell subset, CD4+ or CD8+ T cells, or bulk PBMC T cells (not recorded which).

CDR3 region: CASSLPGHDSGNTIYF. The chain couples TRBV7-2 to TRBJ1-3; TCRdb's assignment of TRBD1 cannot be checked, as there is no DNA. The germline gives CDR1 SGHTA, CDR2 FQGNSA. This CDR3 is 16 amino acids long.